Shown below are 27 T cell receptor beta chains from a single sample sequenced in a study of T cells expressing NK-cell markers. One entry per CDR3 protein, without DNA, is what TCRdb gives after re-calling the 5' RACE reads. The sample has roughly 450,000 distinct CDR3 sequences. The sequenced sample consisted of blood T cells: a sorted CD56 or NKG2C T cell subset, CD4+ or CD8+ T cells, or bulk PBMC T cells (not recorded which). These receptors originate from a woman in her forties or fifties in good health.

The chain's CDR3 is CASSNLLGKLDGYTF. The chain recombines TRBV12-3 or TRBV12-4 with TRBJ1-2. This CDR3 spans 15 amino acids.

The chain recombines TRBV12-3 or TRBV12-4 with TRBJ1-3; the D call of TRBD1 rests on TCRdb alone, since no DNA is present to check it. The CDR3 extends over 13 amino acids. The CDR3 protein is CASTGQSRNTIYF.

V gene TRBV6-1 combines with J gene TRBJ2-1; TCRdb indicates TRBD1, and absent DNA this call remains unverified. This CDR3 has 17 residues. Germline V gene sequence: CDR1 MNHNS, CDR2 SASEGT. The CDR3 protein is CASSEGRRGRLYNEQFF.

V and J are TRBV2 and TRBJ1-2; no DNA is available, so the TRBD1 call from TCRdb remains unchecked. The CDR3 is 12 residues long. Germline values: CDR1 SNHLY, CDR2 FYNNEI. CDR3 protein: CASSESGKGYTF.

The V call is TRBV11-3, the J call TRBJ2-4. CDR1 and CDR2 from the germline V gene are SGHNT and YENEEA. This CDR3 has 16 residues. The chain's CDR3 is CASSLEVRGSKNIQYF.

The chain employs TRBV6-2 or TRBV6-3 and TRBJ2-2. Germline values: CDR1 MNHEY, CDR2 SVGEGT. CDR3 size: 17 residues. The CDR3 spells CASSYGFASGNTGELFF.

The CDR3 is CSVWMGSFYEQYF. The chain recombines TRBV29-1 with TRBJ2-7. The CDR3 sequence is 13 residues long. From germline, CDR1 is SQVTM and CDR2 ANQGSEA.

CDR3 sequence: CASSPAGLSSGNTIYF. The J gene is TRBJ1-3, the V gene TRBV14. The CDR3 has 16 residues. Per germline, CDR1 SGHDN and CDR2 FVKESK.

The chain joins TRBV5-4 to TRBJ2-3. The CDR3 has 13 amino acids. Looked up from germline, CDR1 is SGHNT and CDR2 is YYREEE (reference sequence). The CDR3 loop reads CASSLYGWDTQYF.

J is TRBJ2-1 and V is TRBV24-1. CDR1 and CDR2 (germline): KGHDR, SFDVKD. The CDR3 spans 16 residues. CDR3 protein: CATSDTDGVVDNEQFF.

The rearrangement uses TRBV3-1 and TRBJ2-5. CDR1 and CDR2 (germline): LGHDT, YNNKEL (reference sequence). CDR3 length: 15 residues. The CDR3 protein is CASSQGSQAKETQYF.

V is TRBV3-1 and J is TRBJ2-7; TCRdb picks TRBD1, but there is no DNA to check that call. This CDR3 has 15 amino acids. Germline values: CDR1 LGHDT, CDR2 YNNKEL (reference sequence). The CDR3 sequence: CASSQDGADSYEQYF.

V and J are TRBV6-2 or TRBV6-3 and TRBJ2-1; TCRdb calls TRBD2, which cannot be checked without DNA. This CDR3 has 14 amino acids. Germline values: CDR1 MNHEY, CDR2 SVGEGT. The CDR3 here is CASKSSGLYNEQFF.

The chain is built from TRBV4-1 and TRBJ2-7; there is no DNA to check the TCRdb D call of TRBD2. This CDR3 region has 15 residues. Germline-derived CDR1 and CDR2 are MGHRA and YSYEKL. CDR3 region: CASSQVERGGYEQYF.

V usage is TRBV28 and J usage is TRBJ1-1. This CDR3 spans 15 amino acids. The germline V gene encodes CDR1 MDHEN and CDR2 SYDVKM. This CDR3 is CASRIAGRMNTEAFF.

This rearrangement joins TRBV11-3 to TRBJ2-1. The CDR3 has 13 residues. Germline CDR1 reads SGHNT; CDR2 reads YENEEA. The CDR3 sequence is CASSLEGYDEQFF.

This sequence joins TRBV7-9 and TRBJ1-1. There are 13 residues in the CDR3. Germline values: CDR1 SEHNR, CDR2 FQNEAQ (reference sequence). The CDR3 reads CASTHRSNTEAFF. The full variable domain, rest sourced from reference TRBV7-9 and TRBJ1-1, is DTGVSQNPRHKITKRGQNVTFRCDPISEHNRLYWYRQTLGQGPEFLTYFQNEAQLEKSRLLSDRFSAERPKGSFSTLEIQRTEQGDSAMYLCASTHRSNTEAFFGQGTRLTVV.

CDR3 sequence reads: CASSESPIRQFF. The chain uses TRBV2 and TRBJ2-1. The CDR3 spans 12 residues. CDR1 is SNHLY, CDR2 FYNNEI, per germline.

The chain uses TRBV29-1 and TRBJ2-1; the TCRdb D gene call, TRBD1, has no DNA to confirm it. Germline lookup yields CDR1 SQVTM and CDR2 ANQGSEA. The CDR3 spans 16 residues. Here the CDR3 reads CSVEGQGFNPYNEQFF.

This chain joins TRBV2 and TRBJ2-3; TCRdb lists TRBD1, though no DNA is available to test this call. Per the germline V gene, CDR1 is SNHLY and CDR2 is FYNNEI. The CDR3 sequence is 14 residues long. The CDR3 loop is CASRWTGGTDTQYF.

This chain connects TRBV12-3 or TRBV12-4 to TRBJ1-4; TCRdb proposes TRBD1, but this gene call is untestable without DNA. The CDR3 is 15 amino acids. CDR3 amino acids: CASSPGQGLGEKLFF.

The chain is built from TRBV11-3 and TRBJ1-1; TCRdb proposes TRBD1, but this gene call is untestable without DNA. Germline values: CDR1 SGHNT, CDR2 YENEEA. The length of the CDR3 is 15 residues. This CDR3 is CASSLEKGASTEAFF.

The genes are TRBV3-1 and TRBJ2-7; the TRBD2 assignment by TCRdb is unverifiable without DNA. CDR1 and CDR2 (germline): LGHDT, YNNKEL (reference sequence). The CDR3 consists of 14 residues. The CDR3: CASSQNRREGEQYF.

The chain is built from TRBV28 and TRBJ1-1. Germline values: CDR1 MDHEN, CDR2 SYDVKM. This CDR3 contains 14 residues. The CDR3: CASSFTAIYTEAFF.

The J gene is TRBJ1-5, the V gene TRBV10-3. Germline values: CDR1 ENHRY, CDR2 SYGVKD. This CDR3 is built from 14 residues. The CDR3 spells CATRREGALVPQHF.

This rearrangement joins TRBV7-9 to TRBJ1-5; TCRdb lists TRBD1, though no DNA is available to test this call. Germline assignment: CDR1 SEHNR and CDR2 FQNEAQ (reference sequence). This CDR3 is 16 amino acids long. CDR3 in amino acids: CASSFGGGAGNQPQHF.

This chain links TRBV4-2 with TRBJ2-1; TCRdb's assignment of TRBD2 cannot be checked, as there is no DNA. This CDR3 has 15 amino acids. Germline CDR1 LGHNA, CDR2 YNFKEQ. The CDR3 reads CASSQRGLVGNEQFF.